This TCR beta chain emerged from a study of blood T cells in healthy people across ages. Broader study findings: More naive CD4+ cells and higher diversity marked long-lived donors relative to aged donors. Age showed a roughly linear inverse relationship with TCR beta diversity per million T cells.

Together with a sample-barcoded 5' primer, a J-beta primer mix was included in a second PCR lasting roughly 6 to 12 cycles. TCRdb itself ran the 5' RACE reads through MiXCR, one entry per CDR3 protein. The sample has about 720,000 distinct CDR3 sequences, 20% to 30% seen once. This clonotype was seen only a few times. Its antigen remains unknown. Another study also made use of these data, one on T cells of mothers and their children. That study reports: Donors comprised a few healthy Caucasian mothers plus their six children. A primer called M1S, used in the second PCR, added sample barcodes and 2-4 random nucleotides.

The source material was blood. This TCR came from a boy aged 10-17 years in good health.

Here the CDR3 DNA reads TGCGCCAGCAGCCAAGATCTGGGGACACCGAACACTGAAGCTTTCTTT. The encoded protein is CASSQDLGTPNTEAFF. The chain couples TRBV4-3 to TRBJ1-1; the D gene is possibly TRBD1 (6 bases). Germline loops: CDR1 LGHNA, CDR2 YSLEER. V lost 0 bases and J lost 1, with 12 bases in between. The CDR3 is 16 amino acids.